This TCR beta chain was identified during a study of graft-versus-host responses after intestinal transplantation. About the study: The transplants performed in recipients were multivisceral, liver-intestinal, or isolated intestinal. Anti-thymocyte globulin was used for induction in all recipients, who then took tacrolimus and steroids for two to four years.

The V segment lost 5 bases and the J segment 2 bases; nucleotides outside the gene matches: 4. From germline, CDR1 is SEHNR and CDR2 FQNEAQ (reference sequence). CDR3 length equals 14 residues. In the case of this clone: Its antigen remains unidentified.

The method was immunoSEQ multiplex PCR; TCRdb's version includes in-frame clones alone and lacks a portion of them. The sample consists of 73,000 or so clones, 90% of them appearing once. The rearrangement uses TRBV7-9 and TRBJ2-5, with 8 bases identical to TRBD1. The TCR comes from a human donor who was the organ donor for an intestinal transplant. The sequencing used unstimulated CD8+ T cells sorted from spleen or lymph node cells, collected before transplant. This CDR3 reads CASSEWTGQETQYF. The CDR3 DNA sequence: TGTGCCAGCAGCGAATGGACAGGGCAAGAGACCCAGTACTTC.